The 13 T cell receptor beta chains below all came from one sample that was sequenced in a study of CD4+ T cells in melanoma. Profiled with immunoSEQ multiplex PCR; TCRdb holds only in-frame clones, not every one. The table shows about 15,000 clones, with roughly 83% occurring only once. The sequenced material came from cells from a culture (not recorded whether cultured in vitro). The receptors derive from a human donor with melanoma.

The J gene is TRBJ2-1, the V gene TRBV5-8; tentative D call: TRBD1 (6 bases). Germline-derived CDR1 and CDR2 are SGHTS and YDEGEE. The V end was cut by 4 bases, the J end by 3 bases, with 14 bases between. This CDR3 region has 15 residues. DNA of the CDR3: TGTGCCAGCAGCCAGGGGACGGCGGGCTACAATGAGCAGTTCTTC. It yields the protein CASSQGTAGYNEQFF.

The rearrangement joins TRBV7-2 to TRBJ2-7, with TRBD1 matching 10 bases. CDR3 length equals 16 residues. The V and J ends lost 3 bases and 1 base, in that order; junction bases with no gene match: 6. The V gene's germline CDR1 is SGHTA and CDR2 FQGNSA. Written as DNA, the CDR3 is TGTGCCAGCAGCTTTTCAGGGACAGGGGTGTCCTACGAGCAGTACTTC. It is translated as CASSFSGTGVSYEQYF.

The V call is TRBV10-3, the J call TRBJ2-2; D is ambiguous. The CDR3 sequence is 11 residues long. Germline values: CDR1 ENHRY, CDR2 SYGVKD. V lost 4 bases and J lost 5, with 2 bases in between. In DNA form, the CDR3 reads TGTGCCATCAGTGCTACCGGGGAGCTGTTTTTT. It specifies CAISATGELFF.

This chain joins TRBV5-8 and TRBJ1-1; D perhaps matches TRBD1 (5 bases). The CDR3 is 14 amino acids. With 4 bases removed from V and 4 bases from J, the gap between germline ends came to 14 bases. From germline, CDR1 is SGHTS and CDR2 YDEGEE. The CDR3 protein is CASSLGRRTTEAFF. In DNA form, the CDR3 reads TGTGCCAGCAGCCTGGGGCGGAGGACCACTGAAGCTTTCTTT.

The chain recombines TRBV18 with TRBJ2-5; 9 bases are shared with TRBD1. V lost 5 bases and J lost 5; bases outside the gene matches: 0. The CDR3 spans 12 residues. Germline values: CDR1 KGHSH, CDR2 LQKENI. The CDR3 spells CASSGTGETQYF. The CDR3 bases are TGTGCCAGCTCAGGGACAGGGGAGACCCAGTACTTC.

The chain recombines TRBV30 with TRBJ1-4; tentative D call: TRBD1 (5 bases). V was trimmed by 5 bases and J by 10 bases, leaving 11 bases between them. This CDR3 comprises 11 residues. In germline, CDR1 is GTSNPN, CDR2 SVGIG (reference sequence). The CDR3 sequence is CAWGGRGKLFF. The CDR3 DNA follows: TGTGCCTGGGGCGGGAGGGGAAAACTGTTTTTT.

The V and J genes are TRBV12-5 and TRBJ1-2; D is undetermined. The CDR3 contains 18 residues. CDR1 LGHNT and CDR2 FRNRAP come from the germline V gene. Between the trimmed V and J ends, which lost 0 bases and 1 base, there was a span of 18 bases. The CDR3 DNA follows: TGTGCTAGTGGTTTGGTATCCCCCAGCCACCGACATAACTATGGCTACACCTTC. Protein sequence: CASGLVSPSHRHNYGYTF. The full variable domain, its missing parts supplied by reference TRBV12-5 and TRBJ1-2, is DARVTQTPRHKVTEMGQEVTMRCQPILGHNTVFWYRQTMMQGLELLAYFRNRAPLDDSGMPKDRFSAEMPDATLATLKIQPSEPRDSAVYFCASGLVSPSHRHNYGYTFGSGTRLTVV.

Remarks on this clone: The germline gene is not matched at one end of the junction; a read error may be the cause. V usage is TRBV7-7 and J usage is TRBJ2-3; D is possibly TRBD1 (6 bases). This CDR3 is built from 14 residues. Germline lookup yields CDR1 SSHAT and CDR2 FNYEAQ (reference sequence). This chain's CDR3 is CASSATGRTDTQYF. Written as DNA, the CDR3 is TGTGCTAGCAGCGCGACAGGACGCACAGATACGCAGTATTTT. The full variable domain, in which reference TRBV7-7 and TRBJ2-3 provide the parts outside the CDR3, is GAGVSQSPRYKVTKRGQDVTLRCDPISSHATLYWYQQALGQGPEFLTYFNYEAQPDKSGLPSDRFSAERPEGSISTLTIQRTEQRDSAMYRCASSATGRTDTQYFGPGTRLTVL.

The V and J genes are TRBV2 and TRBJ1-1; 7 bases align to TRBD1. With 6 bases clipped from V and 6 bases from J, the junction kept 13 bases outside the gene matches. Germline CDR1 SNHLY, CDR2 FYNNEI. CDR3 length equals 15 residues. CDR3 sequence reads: CASRRRQGGLAEAFF. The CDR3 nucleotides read TGTGCCAGCAGGCGGCGACAGGGAGGTCTGGCTGAAGCTTTCTTT.

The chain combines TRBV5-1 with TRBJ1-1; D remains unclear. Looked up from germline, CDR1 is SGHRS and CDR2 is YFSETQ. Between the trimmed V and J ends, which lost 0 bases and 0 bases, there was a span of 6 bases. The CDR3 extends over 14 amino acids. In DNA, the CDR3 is TGCGCCAGCAGCTTGGGGCAGATGAACACTGAAGCTTTCTTT. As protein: CASSLGQMNTEAFF.

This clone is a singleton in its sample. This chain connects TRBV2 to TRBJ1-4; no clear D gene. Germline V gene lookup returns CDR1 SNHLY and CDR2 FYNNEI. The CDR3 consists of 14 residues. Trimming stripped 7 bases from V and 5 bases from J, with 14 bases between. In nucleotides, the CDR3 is TGTGCCAGCACCTCCCAGCCCAGCAATGAAAAACTGTTTTTT. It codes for CASTSQPSNEKLFF.

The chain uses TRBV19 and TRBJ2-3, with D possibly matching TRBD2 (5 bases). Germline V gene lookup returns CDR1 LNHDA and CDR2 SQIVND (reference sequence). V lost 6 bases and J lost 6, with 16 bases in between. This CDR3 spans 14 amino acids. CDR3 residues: CASSDLGLADTQYF. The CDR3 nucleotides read TGTGCCAGTAGCGACCTTGGCCTAGCCGATACGCAGTATTTT.

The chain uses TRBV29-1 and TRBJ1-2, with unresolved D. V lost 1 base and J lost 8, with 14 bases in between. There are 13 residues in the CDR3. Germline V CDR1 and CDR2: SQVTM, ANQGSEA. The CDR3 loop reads CSVEVVSPRGYTF. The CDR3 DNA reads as TGCAGCGTTGAAGTTGTCAGCCCCCGGGGCTACACCTTC.